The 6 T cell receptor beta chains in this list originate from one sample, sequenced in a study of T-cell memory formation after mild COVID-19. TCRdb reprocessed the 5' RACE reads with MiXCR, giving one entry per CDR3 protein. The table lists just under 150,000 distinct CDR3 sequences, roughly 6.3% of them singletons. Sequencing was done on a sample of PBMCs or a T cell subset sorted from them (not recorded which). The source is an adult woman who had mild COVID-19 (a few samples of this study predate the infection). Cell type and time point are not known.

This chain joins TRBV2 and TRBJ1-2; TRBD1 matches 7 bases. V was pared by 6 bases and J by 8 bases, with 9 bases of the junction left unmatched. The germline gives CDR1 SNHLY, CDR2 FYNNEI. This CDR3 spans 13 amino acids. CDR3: CASRTGISGGYTF. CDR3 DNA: TGTGCCAGCAGGACAGGGATTAGTGGCGGCTACACCTTC.

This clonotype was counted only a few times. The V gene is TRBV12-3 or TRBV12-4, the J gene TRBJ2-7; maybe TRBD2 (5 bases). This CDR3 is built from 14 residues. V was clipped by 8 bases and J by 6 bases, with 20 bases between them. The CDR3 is CASGGSRSISEQYF. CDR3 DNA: TGTGCCAGCGGAGGATCACGATCGATCAGCGAGCAGTACTTC.

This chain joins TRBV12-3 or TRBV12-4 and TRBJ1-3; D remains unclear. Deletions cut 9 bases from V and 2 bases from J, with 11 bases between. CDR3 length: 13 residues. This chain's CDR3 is CASETRPGNTIYF. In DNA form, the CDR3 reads TGTGCCAGTGAGACCCGGCCTGGAAACACCATATATTTT.

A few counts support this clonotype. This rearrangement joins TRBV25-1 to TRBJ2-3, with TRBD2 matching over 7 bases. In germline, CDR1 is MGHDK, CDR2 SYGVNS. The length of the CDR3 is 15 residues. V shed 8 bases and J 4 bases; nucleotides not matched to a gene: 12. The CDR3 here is CASPKVREIADTQYF. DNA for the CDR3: TGTGCCAGCCCAAAGGTGCGGGAGATTGCAGATACGCAGTATTTT.

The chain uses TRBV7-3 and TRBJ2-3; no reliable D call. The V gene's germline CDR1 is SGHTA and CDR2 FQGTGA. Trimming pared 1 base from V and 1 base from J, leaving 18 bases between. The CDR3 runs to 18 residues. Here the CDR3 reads CASSLIPRPSSGTDTQYF. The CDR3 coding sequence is TGTGCCAGCAGCTTAATTCCCCGCCCCAGTTCTGGCACAGATACGCAGTATTTT. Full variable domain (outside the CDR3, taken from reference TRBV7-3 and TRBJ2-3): GAGVSQTPSNKVTEKGKYVELRCDPISGHTALYWYRQSLGQGPEFLIYFQGTGAADDSGLPNDRFFAVRPEGSVSTLKIQRTERGDSAVYLCASSLIPRPSSGTDTQYFGPGTRLTVL.

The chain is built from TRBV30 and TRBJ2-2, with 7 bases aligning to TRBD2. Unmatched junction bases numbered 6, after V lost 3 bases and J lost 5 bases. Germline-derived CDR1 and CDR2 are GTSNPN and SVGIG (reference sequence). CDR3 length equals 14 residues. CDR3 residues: CAWRREWFTGELFF. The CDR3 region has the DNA TGTGCCTGGAGGCGGGAGTGGTTTACCGGGGAGCTGTTTTTT.